What follows is one T cell receptor beta chain and its context. The antigen is not known. The CDR3 contains 12 residues. Germline assignment: CDR1 MGHRA and CDR2 YSYEKL. Trimming removed 1 base from V and 16 bases from J; junction bases left unmatched: 6. The method was immunoSEQ multiplex PCR; TCRdb's version includes in-frame clones alone and lacks a portion of them. This sample has around 1.9 million clones, with 90% to 95% found just once. This sample was included in a study of shared clonotypes between healthy human individuals. Positive CCR7 selection of CD45RO-negative cells yielded the naive CD8 cells, and terminally differentiated effector memory CD45RA+ cells were excluded. The study's findings and limits: Generally, naive subsets came out with larger estimated richness than memory subsets.

This clonotype originated in a man in his late teens or twenties in good health. Some clones in this sample may be carry-over from other donors' samples. The sample consisted of naive CD8+ T cells from PBMCs. The rearrangement uses TRBV4-1 and TRBJ2-1, with TRBD1 matching 8 bases. In DNA, the CDR3 is TGCGCCAGCAGCCAAGGACAGGGGCAAAAATTCTTC. Translation gives CASSQGQGQKFF.